This is a list of T cell receptor beta chains from one sample in a study of technical replicates of blood from a handful of donors. TCRdb keeps only in-frame clones here, not all; method: immunoSEQ multiplex PCR. The profile shows some 78,000 clones, around 94% of them singletons. Sequenced input: T cells isolated from PBMCs. These receptors all come from a human donor in good health. Both conserved end residues are part of each CDR3. The D gene is left open where the match is weak. The listing skips clone size in some rows; elsewhere it reads once, few, many or a size class.

TGTGCCAGCTCTAGCGGGAGAACGTCCAATGAGCAGTTCTTC CASSSGRTSNEQFF TRBV6-1 TRBD2 NA TRBJ2-1
TGTGCCAGCAGCGAAGCCAGGGGCCTCCTGAACACTGAAGCTTTCTTT CASSEARGLLNTEAFF TRBV5-8 NA NA TRBJ1-1
TGTGCCAGCAGCCAAGAGAGCGGGAGGGGCACAGATACGCAGTATTTT CASSQESGRGTDTQYF TRBV14 TRBD2 NA TRBJ2-3
TGTGCCAGTAGTTGGGGTGCAGGGGATTGGACTGGGGCCAACGTCCTGACTTTC CASSWGAGDWTGANVLTF TRBV19 NA once TRBJ2-6
TGTGCCAGCAGTTACTCGACAGGGTACAATGGCTACACCTTC CASSYSTGYNGYTF TRBV6-6 TRBD1 NA TRBJ1-2
TGTGCCAGCAATCCGGGGGGGTACGAGCAGTACTTC CASNPGGYEQYF TRBV7-9 TRBD2 NA TRBJ2-7
TGTGCCAGCATCAACATGGGGACAGCCCAAGAGACCCAGTACTTC CASINMGTAQETQYF TRBV2 TRBD1 NA TRBJ2-5
TGCGCCAGCAGCTTAACAGGGGGCTCTCCGAACACTGAAGCTTTCTTT CASSLTGGSPNTEAFF TRBV5-1 TRBD1 NA TRBJ1-1
TGTGCCAGCAGCGCTAGCGGGGGGGTGTACAATGAGCAGTTCTTC CASSASGGVYNEQFF TRBV7-6 TRBD2 NA TRBJ2-1
TGTGCCAGCAGCGTAGGGCTCCCCAATGAGCAGTTCTTC CASSVGLPNEQFF TRBV9 NA NA TRBJ2-1
TGTGCCAGTAGCGGGGCAGGGGGGAACACTGAAGCTTTCTTT CASSGAGGNTEAFF TRBV19 TRBD1 NA TRBJ1-1
TGTGCCAGCAGTTCTTCAGGACAGTCCTACTATGGCTACACCTTC CASSSSGQSYYGYTF TRBV6-5 NA NA TRBJ1-2
TGTGCCAGTAGTTTACAATGGACAGGGGGCGCGGAGACCCAGTACTTC CASSLQWTGGAETQYF TRBV19 TRBD1 once TRBJ2-5
TGCGCCAGCAGCCAAGTAGATATAGCCAAAAACATTCAGTACTTC CASSQVDIAKNIQYF TRBV4-1 NA NA TRBJ2-4
TGTGCCTGGAGTGAAGGAAGGGGGACACTCTATGGCTACACCTTC CAWSEGRGTLYGYTF TRBV30 NA NA TRBJ1-2
TGTGCCAGCACCCTGGGGGGGAGGGTGCATGAGCAGTTCTTC CASTLGGRVHEQFF TRBV28 TRBD2 NA TRBJ2-1
TGTGCCAGCAGCTTAGCCCGACAGGGCAGAGACTACGAGCAGTACTTC CASSLARQGRDYEQYF TRBV7-9 TRBD1 NA TRBJ2-7
TGTGCCAGCGGGGACAGACAAGAGACCCAGTACTTC CASGDRQETQYF TRBV7-9 TRBD1 NA TRBJ2-5
TGTGCCAGCAGTGAAGTGGACAGGGGGCCCTACGAGCAGTACTTC CASSEVDRGPYEQYF TRBV6-1 TRBD1 NA TRBJ2-7
TGCGCCAGCAGCTCCGGGGGATTGTACTTGAACACTGAAGCTTTCTTT CASSSGGLYLNTEAFF TRBV5-1 NA NA TRBJ1-1
TGTGCCAGCAGTCCGGGGTTCGGTCAGCCCCAGCATTTT CASSPGFGQPQHF TRBV27 NA NA TRBJ1-5
TGCGCCGCGCCGGGACTAGCGGTAGATACGCAGTATTTT CAAPGLAVDTQYF TRBV23-1 TRBD2 NA TRBJ2-3
TGTGCCAGCAGTGAGGCGGGGGGTGGAAGCGAGCAGTACTTC CASSEAGGGSEQYF TRBV6-1 TRBD2 NA TRBJ2-7
TGCGCCAGCAGCTTGGGCATCCGGGACAGGGGTGAAAGGCAGTACTTC CASSLGIRDRGERQYF TRBV5-1 TRBD1 NA TRBJ2-7
TGTGCCAGCTGGAGGGCTGAAGCTTTCTTT CASWRAEAFF TRBV6-1 NA NA TRBJ1-1
TGTGCCAGCAGTGCCTACTCGGGGACAGAGGCTTTCTTT CASSAYSGTEAFF TRBV6-1 TRBD1 few TRBJ1-1
TGCAGCGTTCAAACCGGGACTAGCACAGATACGCAGTATTTT CSVQTGTSTDTQYF TRBV29-1 NA NA TRBJ2-3
TGCGCCAGCAGCCTGGGGTCCGGGACAGGGTATCAGCCCCAGCATTTT CASSLGSGTGYQPQHF TRBV5-1 TRBD1 NA TRBJ1-5
TGTGCCAGCAGCTTGTTCGGGGATGGCGGGGAGCTGTTTTTT CASSLFGDGGELFF TRBV11-3 NA NA TRBJ2-2
TGTGCCACCAGCAGCCCCAGGGACAGTGAAGGATCCTACGAGCAGTACTTC CATSSPRDSEGSYEQYF TRBV15 TRBD1 NA TRBJ2-7
TGCGCCAGCAGCTCAACAGGGGTCCGCGAGCAGTACTTC CASSSTGVREQYF TRBV5-1 TRBD1 NA TRBJ2-7
TGTGCCACCAGCAGAGACAGGGGACTAGCGGGACGGGGAGATACGCAGTATTTT CATSRDRGLAGRGDTQYF TRBV15 TRBD2 NA TRBJ2-3
TGCGCCAGCAGGGGCTTGTTTAGGGAGACCCAGTACTTC CASRGLFRETQYF TRBV4-1 NA NA TRBJ2-5
TGCGCCAGCAGGGTGACAGGGGCGTACGAGCAGTACTTC CASRVTGAYEQYF TRBV5-1 TRBD1 NA TRBJ2-7
TGTGCCAGCAGTTTAACACGCGAGCAGTACTTC CASSLTREQYF TRBV28 NA once TRBJ2-7
TGTGCCAGCAGCGATGATCTAAGGGACAGGGTGATGGCCAATGAGCAGTTCTTC CASSDDLRDRVMANEQFF TRBV5-6 TRBD1 few TRBJ2-1
TGTGCCAGCCGCAACAGCAGGGGGCAGATGAGTACGCAGTATTTT CASRNSRGQMSTQYF TRBV7-9 TRBD1 NA TRBJ2-3